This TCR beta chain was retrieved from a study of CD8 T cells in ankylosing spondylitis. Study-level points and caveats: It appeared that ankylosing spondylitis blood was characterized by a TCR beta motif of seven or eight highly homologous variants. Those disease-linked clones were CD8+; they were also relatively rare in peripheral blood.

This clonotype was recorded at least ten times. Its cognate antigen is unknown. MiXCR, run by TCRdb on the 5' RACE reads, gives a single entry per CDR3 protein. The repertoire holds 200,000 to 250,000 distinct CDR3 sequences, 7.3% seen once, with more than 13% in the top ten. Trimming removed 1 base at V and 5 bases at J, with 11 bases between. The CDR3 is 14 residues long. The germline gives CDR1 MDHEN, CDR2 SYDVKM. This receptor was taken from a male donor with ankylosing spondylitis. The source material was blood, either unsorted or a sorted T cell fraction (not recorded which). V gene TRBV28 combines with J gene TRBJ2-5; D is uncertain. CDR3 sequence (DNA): TGTGCCAGCAGTTTATTGCAAGCCTTGGAGACCCAGTACTTC. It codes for CASSLLQALETQYF.